These 3 T cell receptor beta chains share one sample of origin, sequenced in a study of beta chain features in type 1 diabetes. Expressed TCRB transcripts were sequenced, since all the RNA that had been isolated was reverse transcribed. The protocol was immunoSEQ multiplex PCR, while the TCRdb copy is restricted to in-frame clones and leaves out a portion. The sample shows roughly 500,000 clones, approximately 10% of them seen only once. The sequencing input was naive CD4+ T cells from blood. These receptors came from a woman between 18 and 29 years old in good health.

This clone occurred a few times. The chain combines TRBV7-9 with TRBJ2-7, with 10 bases that match TRBD2. Germline loops: CDR1 SEHNR, CDR2 FQNEAQ (reference sequence). V shed 2 bases and J 5 bases; nucleotides not matched to a gene: 12. CDR3 length: 17 residues. The CDR3 DNA is TGTGCCAGCAGCTTACGCCTAGCGGGGGCCCCAGGGCACGAGCAGTACTTC. It translates to CASSLRLAGAPGHEQYF.

In its sample, this clone was seen a few times. The rearrangement joins TRBV12-2 to TRBJ1-1. TRBV12-2 is a pseudogene. This CDR3 region has 15 residues. Here the CDR3 reads CASRCFLGDPTEAFF. CDR3 bases: TGTGCAAGTCGCTGCTTTTTGGGGGATCCCACTGAAGCTTTCTTT.

This chain connects TRBV7-6 to TRBJ2-7, with TRBD1 matching 9 bases. Germline CDR1 and CDR2: SGHVS and FNYEAQ. The CDR3 consists of 16 residues. The V gene end was trimmed by 3 bases and the J gene end by 6 bases; junction bases not matched to a gene: 12. CDR3 in amino acids: CASSLLGDRGSSEQYF. For the CDR3, the DNA is TGTGCCAGCAGCTTGTTAGGAGACAGGGGGTCAAGCGAGCAGTACTTC. Drawing the rest from reference TRBV7-6 and TRBJ2-7, the complete variable domain is GAGVSQSPRYKVTKRGQDVALRCDPISGHVSLYWYRQALGQGPEFLTYFNYEAQQDKSGLPNDRFSAERPEGSISTLTIQRTEQRDSAMYRCASSLLGDRGSSEQYFGPGTRLTVT.